This T cell receptor (beta chain) originates from a study of T cell responses to AZD1222 COVID-19 vaccine. Study-level findings and limits: Among AZD1222 vaccinees, only five or six were seropositive at baseline.

Measured with immunoSEQ multiplex PCR; TCRdb has only the in-frame clones, and not every one. The sample consists of some 200,000 clones, more than 85% of them appearing once. Trimming removed 5 bases at V and 0 bases at J, with 11 bases between. The CDR3 totals 16 residues. Per the germline V gene, CDR1 is SGHTA and CDR2 is FQGTGA. With respect to this clone: The antigen remains unidentified.

Researchers grouped second doses given at about 4 or about 12 weeks into one pool. The J gene is TRBJ2-6, the V gene TRBV7-3; no reliable D call. This sample comprised peripheral blood, obtained 28 days after the second AZD1222 dose. The sequence derives from an adult who received the AZD1222 COVID-19 vaccine. CDR3 region: CASSLVGSSGANVLTF. The CDR3 region has the DNA TGTGCCAGCAGCCTTGTAGGCAGCTCTGGGGCCAACGTCCTGACTTTC.